What follows describes a single TCR beta chain. As yet, its antigen is unknown. The CDR3 loop spans 14 amino acids. V was shortened by 6 bases and J by 3 bases, with 13 bases between the two germline ends. Germline assignment: CDR1 SGHVS and CDR2 FNYEAQ. Everyone who donated was a healthy bone marrow donor. These data originate in a study of cytomegalovirus exposure and HLA in healthy donors. Findings and caveats of the study: One cluster of highly shared sequence variants probably arose as a sequencing artifact. There were several of the most significant clusters that appeared linked to common viral pathogens in a later analysis. Further analysis, carried out later, found HLA-associated TCR beta chains more clonally expanded than equally common other chains.

60 Vbeta and 13 Jbeta primers were used in PCR. Sequencing used immunoSEQ multiplex PCR; TCRdb keeps in-frame clones, though not all of them. This sample yields 190,000 or so clones, of which 80% are seen a single time; 0.6% to 0.7% belongs to the top ten. This TCR was recovered from a boy aged 5-17 years in good health and CMV-seronegative. The gene calls are TRBV7-6 and TRBJ2-3, with D perhaps TRBD2 (6 bases). Sequenced: PBMCs. The CDR3 region is CASSRRRDTDTQYF. The CDR3 DNA reads as TGTGCCAGCAGTCGACGGCGGGATACAGATACGCAGTATTTT.